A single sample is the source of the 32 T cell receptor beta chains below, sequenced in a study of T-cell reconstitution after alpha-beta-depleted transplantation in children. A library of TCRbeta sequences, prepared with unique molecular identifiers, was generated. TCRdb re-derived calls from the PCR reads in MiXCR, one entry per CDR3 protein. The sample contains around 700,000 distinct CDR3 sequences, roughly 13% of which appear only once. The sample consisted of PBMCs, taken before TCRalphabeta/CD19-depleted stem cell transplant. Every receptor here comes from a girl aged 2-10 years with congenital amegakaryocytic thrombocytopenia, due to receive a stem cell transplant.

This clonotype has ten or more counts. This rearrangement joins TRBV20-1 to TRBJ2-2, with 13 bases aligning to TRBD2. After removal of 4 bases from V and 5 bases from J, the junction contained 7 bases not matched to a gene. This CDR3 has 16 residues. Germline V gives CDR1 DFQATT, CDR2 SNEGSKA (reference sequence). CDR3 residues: CSATRTSGRTTGELFF. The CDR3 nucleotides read TGCAGTGCTACTCGGACTAGCGGGAGAACAACCGGGGAGCTGTTTTTT.

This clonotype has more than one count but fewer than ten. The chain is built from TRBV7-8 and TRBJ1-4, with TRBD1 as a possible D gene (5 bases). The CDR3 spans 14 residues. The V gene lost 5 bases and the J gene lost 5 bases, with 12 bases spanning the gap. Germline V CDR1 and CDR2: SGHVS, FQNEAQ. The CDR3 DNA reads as TGTGCCAGCAGCGGGGCTCGAGGAAATGAAAAACTGTTTTTT. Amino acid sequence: CASSGARGNEKLFF.

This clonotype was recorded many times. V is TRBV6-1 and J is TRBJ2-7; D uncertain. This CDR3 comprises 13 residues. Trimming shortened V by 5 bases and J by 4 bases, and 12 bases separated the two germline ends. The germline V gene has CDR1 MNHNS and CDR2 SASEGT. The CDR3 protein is CASSTDGAYEQYF. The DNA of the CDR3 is TGTGCCAGCAGTACGGACGGCGCGTACGAGCAGTACTTC.

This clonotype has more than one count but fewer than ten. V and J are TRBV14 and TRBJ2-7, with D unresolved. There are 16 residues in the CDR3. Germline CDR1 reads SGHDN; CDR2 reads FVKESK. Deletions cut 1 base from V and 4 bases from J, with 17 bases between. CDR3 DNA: TGTGCCAGCAGCCAAGGAGCAGGACCCTTCCCTTACGAGCAGTACTTC. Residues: CASSQGAGPFPYEQYF.

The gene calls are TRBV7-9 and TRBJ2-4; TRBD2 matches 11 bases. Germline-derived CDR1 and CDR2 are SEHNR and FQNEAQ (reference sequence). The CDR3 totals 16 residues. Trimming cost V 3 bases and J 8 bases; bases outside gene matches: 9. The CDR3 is CASSLIAGGPMDIQYF. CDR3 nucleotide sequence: TGTGCCAGCAGCTTGATAGCGGGAGGGCCAATGGACATTCAGTACTTC.

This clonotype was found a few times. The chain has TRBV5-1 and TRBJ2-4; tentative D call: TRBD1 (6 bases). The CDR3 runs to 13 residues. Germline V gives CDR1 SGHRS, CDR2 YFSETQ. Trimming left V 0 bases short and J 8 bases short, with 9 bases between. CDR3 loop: CASSLGRGDIQYF. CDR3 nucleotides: TGCGCCAGCAGCTTGGGCAGGGGAGACATTCAGTACTTC. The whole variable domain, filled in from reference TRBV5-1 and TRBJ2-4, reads KAGVTQTPRYLIKTRGQQVTLSCSPISGHRSVSWYQQTPGQGLQFLFEYFSETQRNKGNFPGRFSGRQFSNSRSEMNVSTLELGDSALYLCASSLGRGDIQYFGAGTRLSVL.

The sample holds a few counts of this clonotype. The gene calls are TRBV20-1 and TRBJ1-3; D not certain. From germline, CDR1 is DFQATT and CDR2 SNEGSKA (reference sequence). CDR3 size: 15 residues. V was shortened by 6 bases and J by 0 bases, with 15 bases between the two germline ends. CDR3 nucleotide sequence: TGCAGTGCCTCTCCCCTCCTTAGCTCTGGAAACACCATATATTTT. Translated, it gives CSASPLLSSGNTIYF.

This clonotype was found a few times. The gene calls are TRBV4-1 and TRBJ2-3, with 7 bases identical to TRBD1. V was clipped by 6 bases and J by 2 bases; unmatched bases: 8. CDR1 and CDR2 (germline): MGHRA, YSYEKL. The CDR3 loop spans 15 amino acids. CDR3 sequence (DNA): TGCGCCAGCAGGCGACCCGGGACAGACACAGATACGCAGTATTTT. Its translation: CASRRPGTDTDTQYF.

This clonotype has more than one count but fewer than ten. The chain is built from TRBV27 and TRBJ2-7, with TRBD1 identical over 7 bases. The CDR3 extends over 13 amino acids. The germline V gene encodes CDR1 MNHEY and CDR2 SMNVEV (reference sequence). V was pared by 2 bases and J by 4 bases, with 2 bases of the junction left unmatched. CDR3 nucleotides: TGTGCCAGCAGTTTAAGGGGGCAGTACGAGCAGTACTTC. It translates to CASSLRGQYEQYF.

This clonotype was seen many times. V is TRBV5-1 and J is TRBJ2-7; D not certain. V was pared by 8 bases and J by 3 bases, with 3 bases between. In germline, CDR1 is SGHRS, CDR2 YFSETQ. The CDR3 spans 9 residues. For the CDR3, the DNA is TGCGCCAGAAACTACGAGCAGTACTTC. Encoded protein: CARNYEQYF. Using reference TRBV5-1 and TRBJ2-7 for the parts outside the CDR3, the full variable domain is KAGVTQTPRYLIKTRGQQVTLSCSPISGHRSVSWYQQTPGQGLQFLFEYFSETQRNKGNFPGRFSGRQFSNSRSEMNVSTLELGDSALYLCARNYEQYFGPGTRLTVT.

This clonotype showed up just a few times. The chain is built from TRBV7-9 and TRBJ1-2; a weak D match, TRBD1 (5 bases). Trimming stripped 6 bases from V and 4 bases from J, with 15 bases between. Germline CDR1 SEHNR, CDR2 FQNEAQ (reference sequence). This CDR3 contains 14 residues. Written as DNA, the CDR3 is TGTGCCAGCAGTCCAAAAGGGGCCGTCTATGGCTACACCTTC. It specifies CASSPKGAVYGYTF. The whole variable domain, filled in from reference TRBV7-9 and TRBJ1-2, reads DTGVSQNPRHKITKRGQNVTFRCDPISEHNRLYWYRQTLGQGPEFLTYFQNEAQLEKSRLLSDRFSAERPKGSFSTLEIQRTEQGDSAMYLCASSPKGAVYGYTFGSGTRLTVV.

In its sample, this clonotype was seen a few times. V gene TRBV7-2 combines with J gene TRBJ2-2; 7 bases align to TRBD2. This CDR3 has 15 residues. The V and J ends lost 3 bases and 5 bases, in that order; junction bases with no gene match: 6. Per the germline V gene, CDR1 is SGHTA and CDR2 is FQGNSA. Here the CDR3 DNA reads TGTGCCAGCAGCTTCTTCGGGAGGCGGACCGGGGAGCTGTTTTTT. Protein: CASSFFGRRTGELFF.

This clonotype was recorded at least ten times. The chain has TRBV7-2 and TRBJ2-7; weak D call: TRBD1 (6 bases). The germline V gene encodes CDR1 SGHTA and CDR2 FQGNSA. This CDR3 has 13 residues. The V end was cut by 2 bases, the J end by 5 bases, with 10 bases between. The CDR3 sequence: CASSLYRVHEQYF. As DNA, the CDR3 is TGTGCCAGCAGCTTATACAGGGTCCACGAGCAGTACTTC.

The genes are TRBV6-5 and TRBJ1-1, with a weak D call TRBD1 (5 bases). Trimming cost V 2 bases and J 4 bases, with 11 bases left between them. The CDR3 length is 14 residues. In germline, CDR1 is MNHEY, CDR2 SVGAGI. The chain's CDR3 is CASSYGVGTTEAFF. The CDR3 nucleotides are TGTGCCAGCAGTTACGGAGTTGGGACCACTGAAGCTTTCTTT.

In DNA form, the CDR3 reads TGCGCCAGCAGCCAATTGATGGGGCTGGTCGTCCGCACTGAAGCTTTCTTT. Its protein product is CASSQLMGLVVRTEAFF. The gene calls are TRBV4-1 and TRBJ1-1; TRBD1 is a possible D gene (5 bases). The germline CDR1 and CDR2 sequences are MGHRA and YSYEKL. There are 17 residues in the CDR3. V lost 2 bases and J 4 bases, leaving 20 bases between the germline ends.

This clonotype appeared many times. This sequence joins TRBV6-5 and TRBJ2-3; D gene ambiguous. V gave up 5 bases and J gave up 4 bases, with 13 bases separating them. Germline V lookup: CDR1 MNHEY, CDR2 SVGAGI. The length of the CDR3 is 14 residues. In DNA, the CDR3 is TGTGCCAGCAGTAACAATCTCACGCCAGATACGCAGTATTTT. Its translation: CASSNNLTPDTQYF.

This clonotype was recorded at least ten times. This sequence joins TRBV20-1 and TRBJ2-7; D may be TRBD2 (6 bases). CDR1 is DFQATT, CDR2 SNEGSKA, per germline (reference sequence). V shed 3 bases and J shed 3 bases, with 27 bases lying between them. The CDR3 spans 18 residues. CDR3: CSASRVLRVAGRNYEQYF. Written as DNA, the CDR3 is TGCAGTGCTAGTAGGGTCTTAAGGGTGGCGGGACGTAACTACGAGCAGTACTTC.

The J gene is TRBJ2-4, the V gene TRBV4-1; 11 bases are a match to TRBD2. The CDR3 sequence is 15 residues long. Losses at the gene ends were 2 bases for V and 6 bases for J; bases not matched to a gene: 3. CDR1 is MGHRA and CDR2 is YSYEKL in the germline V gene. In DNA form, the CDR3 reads TGCGCCAGCAGCCAACTGGGACTAGCGGCAAACATTCAGTACTTC. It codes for CASSQLGLAANIQYF.

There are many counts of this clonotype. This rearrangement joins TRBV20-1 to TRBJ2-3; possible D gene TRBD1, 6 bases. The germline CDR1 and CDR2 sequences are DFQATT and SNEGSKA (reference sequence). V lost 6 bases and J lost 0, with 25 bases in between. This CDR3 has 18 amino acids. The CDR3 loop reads CSAETLRLPQGSTDTQYF. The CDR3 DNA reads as TGCAGTGCGGAAACACTACGACTACCGCAGGGGAGCACAGATACGCAGTATTTT.

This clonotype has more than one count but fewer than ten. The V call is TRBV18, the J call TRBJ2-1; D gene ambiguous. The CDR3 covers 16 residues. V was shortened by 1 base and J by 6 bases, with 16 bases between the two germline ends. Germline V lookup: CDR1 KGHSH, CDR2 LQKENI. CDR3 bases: TGTGCCAGCTCACCACTTTGGGCTAAACGGGTCAATGAGCAGTTCTTC. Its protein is CASSPLWAKRVNEQFF. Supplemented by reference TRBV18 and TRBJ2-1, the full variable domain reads NAGVMQNPRHLVRRRGQEARLRCSPMKGHSHVYWYRQLPEEGLKFMVYLQKENIIDESGMPKERFSAEFPKEGPSILRIQQVVRGDSAAYFCASSPLWAKRVNEQFFGPGTRLTVL.

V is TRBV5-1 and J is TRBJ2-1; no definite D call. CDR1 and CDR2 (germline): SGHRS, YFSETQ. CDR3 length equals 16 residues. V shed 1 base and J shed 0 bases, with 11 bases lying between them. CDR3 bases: TGCGCCAGCAGCTTGATTATCCCGAGCTCCTACAATGAGCAGTTCTTC. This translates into CASSLIIPSSYNEQFF.

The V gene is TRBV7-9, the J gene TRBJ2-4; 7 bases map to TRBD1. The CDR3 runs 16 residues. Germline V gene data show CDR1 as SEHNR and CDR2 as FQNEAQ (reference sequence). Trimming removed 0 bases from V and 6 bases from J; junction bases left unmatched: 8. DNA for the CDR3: TGTGCCAGCAGCTTAGCACATGGCCCAGGGGGAAACATTCAGTACTTC. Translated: CASSLAHGPGGNIQYF.

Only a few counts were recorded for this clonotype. The CDR3 spells CASSLGGSSNTEAFF. Here the CDR3 DNA reads TGCGCCAGCAGCTTGGGGGGGTCCTCGAACACTGAAGCTTTCTTT. This sequence joins TRBV5-1 and TRBJ1-1; D perhaps matches TRBD1 (5 bases). V was cut by 0 bases and J by 1 base, with 10 bases left in between. CDR3 size: 15 residues. CDR1 and CDR2 (germline): SGHRS, YFSETQ. The whole variable domain, remainder taken from reference TRBV5-1 and TRBJ1-1, is KAGVTQTPRYLIKTRGQQVTLSCSPISGHRSVSWYQQTPGQGLQFLFEYFSETQRNKGNFPGRFSGRQFSNSRSEMNVSTLELGDSALYLCASSLGGSSNTEAFFGQGTRLTVV.

Here the CDR3 DNA reads TGCGCCAGCAGCTCATCGGGGGGTCTTGGCACTGAAGCTTTCTTT. Translated: CASSSSGGLGTEAFF. The chain carries TRBV5-1 and TRBJ1-1; D might be TRBD1 (5 bases). V lost 3 bases to trimming and J lost 4 bases, with 16 bases between them. The CDR3 runs 15 residues. Germline-derived CDR1 and CDR2 are SGHRS and YFSETQ. The whole variable domain, filled in from reference TRBV5-1 and TRBJ1-1, reads KAGVTQTPRYLIKTRGQQVTLSCSPISGHRSVSWYQQTPGQGLQFLFEYFSETQRNKGNFPGRFSGRQFSNSRSEMNVSTLELGDSALYLCASSSSGGLGTEAFFGQGTRLTVV.

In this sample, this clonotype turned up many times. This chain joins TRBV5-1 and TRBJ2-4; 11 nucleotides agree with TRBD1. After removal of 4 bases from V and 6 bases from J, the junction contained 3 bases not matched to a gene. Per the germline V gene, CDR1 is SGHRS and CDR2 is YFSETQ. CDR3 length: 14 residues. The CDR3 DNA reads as TGCGCCAGCAGCATGGGGACAGGGGGAAACATTCAGTACTTC. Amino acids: CASSMGTGGNIQYF.

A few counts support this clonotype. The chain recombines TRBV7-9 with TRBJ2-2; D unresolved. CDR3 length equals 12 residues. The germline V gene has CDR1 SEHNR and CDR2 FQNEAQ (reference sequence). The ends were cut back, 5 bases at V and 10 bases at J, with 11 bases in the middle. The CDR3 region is CASSQRLVELFF. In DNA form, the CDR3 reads TGTGCCAGCAGCCAACGTTTGGTGGAGCTGTTTTTT.

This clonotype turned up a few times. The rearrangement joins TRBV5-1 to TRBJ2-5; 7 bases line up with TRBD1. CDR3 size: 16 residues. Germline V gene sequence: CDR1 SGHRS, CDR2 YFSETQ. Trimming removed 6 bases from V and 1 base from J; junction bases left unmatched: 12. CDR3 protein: CASKRPYRGAQETQYF. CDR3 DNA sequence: TGCGCCAGCAAACGCCCTTACAGGGGTGCCCAAGAGACCCAGTACTTC.

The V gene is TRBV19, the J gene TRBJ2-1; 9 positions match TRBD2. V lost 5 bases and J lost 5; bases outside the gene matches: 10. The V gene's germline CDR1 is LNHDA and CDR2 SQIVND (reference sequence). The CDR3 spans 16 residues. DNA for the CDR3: TGTGCCAGTAGTCCCATGGGGCGGGAGGGACACAATGAGCAGTTCTTC. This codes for CASSPMGREGHNEQFF.

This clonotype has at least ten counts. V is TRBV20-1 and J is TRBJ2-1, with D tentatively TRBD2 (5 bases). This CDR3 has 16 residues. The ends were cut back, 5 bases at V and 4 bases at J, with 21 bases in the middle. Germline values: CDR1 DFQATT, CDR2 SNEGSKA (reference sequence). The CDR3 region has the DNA TGCAGTGCTGAAATTAGAGCGGATTTTCTTTACAATGAGCAGTTCTTC. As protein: CSAEIRADFLYNEQFF.

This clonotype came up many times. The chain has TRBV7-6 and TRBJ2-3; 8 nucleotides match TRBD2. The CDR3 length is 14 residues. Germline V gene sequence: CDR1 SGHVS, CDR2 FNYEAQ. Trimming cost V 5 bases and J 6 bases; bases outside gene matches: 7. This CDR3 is CASSVSGIPDTQYF. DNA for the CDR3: TGTGCCAGCAGCGTTAGCGGGATTCCCGATACGCAGTATTTT.

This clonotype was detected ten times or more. The CDR3 DNA sequence: TGTGCCAGCAGCTTAGCGAGGACAAAAATCTACAATGAGCAGTTCTTC. It is translated as CASSLARTKIYNEQFF. This chain links TRBV7-8 with TRBJ2-1; possibly TRBD1 for D (5 bases). The germline CDR1 and CDR2 sequences are SGHVS and FQNEAQ. The germline V and J ends were trimmed by 0 bases and 3 bases, with 12 bases remaining between them. The CDR3 length is 16 residues. The full variable domain, its missing parts supplied by reference TRBV7-8 and TRBJ2-1, is GAGVSQSPRYKVAKRGQDVALRCDPISGHVSLFWYQQALGQGPEFLTYFQNEAQLDKSGLPSDRFFAERPEGSVSTLKIQRTQQEDSAVYLCASSLARTKIYNEQFFGPGTRLTVL.

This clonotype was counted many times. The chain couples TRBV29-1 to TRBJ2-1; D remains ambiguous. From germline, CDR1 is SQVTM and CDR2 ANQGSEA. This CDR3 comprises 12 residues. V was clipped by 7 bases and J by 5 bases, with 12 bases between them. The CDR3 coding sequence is TGCAGCGCCCCTTTATTCCACAATGAGCAGTTCTTC. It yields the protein CSAPLFHNEQFF.